One and the same sample provided the 20 T cell receptor beta chains below, sequenced in a study of OX40 agonist ivuxolimab in advanced cancers. Data came from immunoSEQ multiplex PCR; TCRdb stores just in-frame clones and leaves some out. The table records 65,000 to 90,000 clones, approximately 90% of them present only once. The source material was CD4+ or CD8+ T cells sorted from blood, sampled in a trial of the OX40 agonist ivuxolimab. Source of these receptors: an adult with an advanced solid tumor such as melanoma, head and neck, liver or kidney cancer.

V is TRBV6-6 and J is TRBJ1-1; no reliable D call. The CDR3 has 14 residues. Germline CDR1 is MNHNY and CDR2 is SVGAGI (reference sequence). With 3 bases removed from V and 3 bases from J, the gap between germline ends came to 11 bases. The CDR3 nucleotides read TGTGCCAGCAGTTATGTTGGTGAGGACACTGAAGCTTTCTTT. Translated: CASSYVGEDTEAFF.

This chain joins TRBV9 and TRBJ2-7, with TRBD2 matching over 9 bases. Germline-derived CDR1 and CDR2 are SGDLS and YYNGEE. The ends lost 0 bases at V and 2 bases at J; junction bases unmatched: 3. CDR3 length: 15 amino acids. The CDR3 reads CASSVASGGPYEQYF. As DNA, the CDR3 is TGTGCCAGCAGCGTAGCCAGCGGGGGGCCCTACGAGCAGTACTTC.

The chain recombines TRBV6-5 with TRBJ2-1; TRBD2 agrees at 8 bases. Germline loops: CDR1 MNHEY, CDR2 SVGAGI. CDR3 size: 14 residues. V was pared by 4 bases and J by 9 bases, with 8 bases of the junction left unmatched. This CDR3 is CASSLSGGVVEQFF. CDR3 sequence (DNA): TGTGCCAGCAGTTTGTCCGGGGGGGTGGTTGAGCAGTTCTTC.

The chain joins TRBV4-1 to TRBJ1-1, with 8 bases identical to TRBD1. Germline values: CDR1 MGHRA, CDR2 YSYEKL. The CDR3 has 15 residues. The J segment lost 5 bases and the V segment lost 4 bases, leaving 9 bases of the junction unmatched. CDR3 sequence (DNA): TGCGCCAGCAGCCTAATCAGGACAGGGCGAACTGAAGCTTTCTTT. It yields the protein CASSLIRTGRTEAFF.

The chain links TRBV5-1 to TRBJ2-7, with 10 nucleotides matching TRBD2. The junction had 11 bases not matched to a gene; V was cut back by 4 bases and J by 7 bases. The CDR3 runs 15 residues. The germline gives CDR1 SGHRS, CDR2 YFSETQ. The CDR3 region is CASSPLAGGLWEQYF. CDR3 nucleotide sequence: TGCGCCAGCAGCCCTTTAGCGGGGGGCCTATGGGAGCAGTACTTC.

The rearrangement uses TRBV27 and TRBJ2-7; D might be TRBD1 (6 bases). The CDR3 contains 13 residues. Germline CDR1 MNHEY, CDR2 SMNVEV (reference sequence). Trimming pared 3 bases from V and 1 base from J, leaving 7 bases between. CDR3 nucleotide sequence: TGTGCCAGCAGTTTCGGACAGTCCTACGAGCAGTACTTC. Residues: CASSFGQSYEQYF.

The chain combines TRBV23-1 with TRBJ1-1; D might be TRBD1 (6 bases). TRBV23-1 is noted as an ORF with a role that remains uncertain. V was cut by 0 bases and J by 6 bases, with 20 bases left in between. This CDR3 is 17 amino acids long. The CDR3 is CASSQSEGDTHRAEAFF. CDR3 bases: TGCGCCAGCAGTCAATCCGAGGGGGACACCCATAGGGCTGAAGCTTTCTTT.

The genes are TRBV27 and TRBJ1-3; D is unclear. CDR3 length: 13 amino acids. Per the germline V gene, CDR1 is MNHEY and CDR2 is SMNVEV (reference sequence). Trimming pared 3 bases from V and 4 bases from J, leaving 7 bases between. CDR3 DNA: TGTGCCAGCAGTTTTGACTGGGGAAACACCATATATTTT. Its translation: CASSFDWGNTIYF.

CDR3 in amino acids: CASSHEMNTEAFF. The CDR3 coding sequence is TGTGCCAGCAGCCACGAAATGAACACTGAAGCTTTCTTT. The V gene is TRBV7-9, the J gene TRBJ1-1; D is unresolved. The V end was cut by 5 bases, the J end by 0 bases, with 7 bases between. Germline values: CDR1 SEHNR, CDR2 FQNEAQ (reference sequence). This CDR3 comprises 13 residues.

V and J are TRBV7-9 and TRBJ1-2; no reliable D call. Trimming removed 2 bases from V and 3 bases from J, with 13 bases in between. CDR1 and CDR2 (germline): SEHNR, FQNEAQ (reference sequence). This CDR3 comprises 15 residues. This CDR3 reads CASSLRLRNDYGYTF. CDR3 DNA: TGTGCCAGCAGCTTAAGGCTCCGGAACGACTATGGCTACACCTTC. The variable domain in full, with the rest retrieved from reference TRBV7-9 and TRBJ1-2, is DTGVSQNPRHKITKRGQNVTFRCDPISEHNRLYWYRQTLGQGPEFLTYFQNEAQLEKSRLLSDRFSAERPKGSFSTLEIQRTEQGDSAMYLCASSLRLRNDYGYTFGSGTRLTVV.

The chain joins TRBV11-3 to TRBJ2-4, with unresolved D. Per germline, CDR1 SGHNT and CDR2 YENEEA. V was pared by 5 bases and J by 6 bases, with 20 bases between. CDR3 length equals 16 residues. The CDR3 DNA sequence: TGTGCCAGCAGCCTCAGCCTCGGGCTCGAGTTAAACATTCAGTACTTC. This gives the protein CASSLSLGLELNIQYF.

This chain joins TRBV27 and TRBJ2-7, with a tentative D call TRBD2 (5 bases). In germline, CDR1 is MNHEY, CDR2 SMNVEV (reference sequence). The length of the CDR3 is 15 residues. Trimming stripped 3 bases from V and 7 bases from J, with 19 bases between. In nucleotides, the CDR3 is TGTGCCAGCAGTTTCGGCGGGCCTTCCTTAGGGGAGCAGTACTTC. It specifies CASSFGGPSLGEQYF.

The CDR3 nucleotides are TGTGCCAGCAGTTACGGTCTGGGGGGCTCCTACGAGCAGTACTTC. Protein product: CASSYGLGGSYEQYF. The V and J genes are TRBV6-5 and TRBJ2-7, with D perhaps matching TRBD2 (6 bases). CDR1 is MNHEY and CDR2 is SVGAGI in the germline V gene. V shed 2 bases and J shed 0 bases, with 11 bases lying between them. The CDR3 length is 15 residues.

This clone was counted only a few times. The rearrangement uses TRBV30 and TRBJ1-1; D possibly corresponds to TRBD1 (5 bases). The length of the CDR3 is 13 residues. V lost 2 bases and J lost 7, with 14 bases in between. Germline V gene data show CDR1 as GTSNPN and CDR2 as SVGIG (reference sequence). In DNA form, the CDR3 reads TGTGCCTGGAGTATGGGGGGGAAAAATGAAGCTTTCTTT. This encodes CAWSMGGKNEAFF.

V usage is TRBV5-5 and J usage is TRBJ2-5; TRBD1 might be the D (6 bases). The CDR3 runs 15 residues. Deletions cut 4 bases from V and 2 bases from J, with 15 bases between. The germline V gene has CDR1 SGHKS and CDR2 YYEKEE (reference sequence). The CDR3 region is CASSLRGLGQETQYF. Written as DNA, the CDR3 is TGTGCCAGCAGCCTCAGGGGCCTTGGTCAAGAGACCCAGTACTTC. The full variable domain, in which reference TRBV5-5 and TRBJ2-5 provide the parts outside the CDR3, is DAGVTQSPTHLIKTRGQQVTLRCSPISGHKSVSWYQQVLGQGPQFIFQYYEKEERGRGNFPDRFSARQFPNYSSELNVNALLLGDSALYLCASSLRGLGQETQYFGPGTRLLVL.

CDR3 protein: CASSGPRTEAFF. The CDR3 DNA reads TGTGCCAGCAGTGGGCCACGGACTGAAGCTTTCTTT. The genes are TRBV7-9 and TRBJ1-1; D call uncertain. Trimming left V 6 bases short and J 5 bases short, with 10 bases between. The germline V gene has CDR1 SEHNR and CDR2 FQNEAQ (reference sequence). The CDR3 totals 12 residues.

CDR3: CASSLADAWGTEAFF. CDR3 sequence (DNA): TGTGCCAGCAGCTTAGCAGATGCTTGGGGCACTGAAGCTTTCTTT. The chain links TRBV7-6 to TRBJ1-1; D gene ambiguous. The CDR3 spans 15 residues. Germline values: CDR1 SGHVS, CDR2 FNYEAQ. V was trimmed by 0 bases and J by 4 bases, leaving 12 bases between them.

In nucleotides, the CDR3 is TGTGCCAGTAGTATTGGGGGGGGCGACTACGAGCAGTACTTC. Its protein is CASSIGGGDYEQYF. The chain combines TRBV19 with TRBJ2-7; TRBD2 is a possible D gene (7 bases). This CDR3 is 14 amino acids long. Germline lookup yields CDR1 LNHDA and CDR2 SQIVND (reference sequence). Between the trimmed V and J ends, which lost 3 bases and 3 bases, there was a span of 12 bases.

The V and J genes are TRBV11-2 and TRBJ1-1; 7 bases match TRBD1. V dropped 5 bases and J dropped 4; count of bases not matched to a gene: 10. Germline CDR1 and CDR2: SGHAT and FQNNGV. This CDR3 has 15 residues. CDR3 protein: CASSTGTETLTEAFF. Here the CDR3 DNA reads TGTGCCAGCAGCACCGGGACAGAAACCCTCACTGAAGCTTTCTTT.

The chain employs TRBV7-8 and TRBJ1-2; D gene unclear. Germline CDR1 reads SGHVS; CDR2 reads FQNEAQ. The CDR3 consists of 14 residues. Deletions cut 1 base from V and 2 bases from J, with 8 bases between. CDR3 sequence reads: CASSLVPENYGYTF. CDR3 in DNA: TGTGCCAGCAGCTTAGTTCCGGAGAACTATGGCTACACCTTC.